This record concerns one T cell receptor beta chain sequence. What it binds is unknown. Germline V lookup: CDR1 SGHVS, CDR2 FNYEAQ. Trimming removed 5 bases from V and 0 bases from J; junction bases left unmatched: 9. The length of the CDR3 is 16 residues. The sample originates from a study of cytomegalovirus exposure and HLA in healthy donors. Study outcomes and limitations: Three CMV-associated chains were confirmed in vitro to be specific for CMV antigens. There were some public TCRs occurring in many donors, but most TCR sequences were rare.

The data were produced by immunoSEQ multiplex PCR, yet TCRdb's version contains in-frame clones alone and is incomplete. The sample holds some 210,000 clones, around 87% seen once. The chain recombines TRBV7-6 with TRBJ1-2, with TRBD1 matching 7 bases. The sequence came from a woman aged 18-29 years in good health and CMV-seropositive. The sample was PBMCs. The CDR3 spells CASSPVGRGSNYGYTF. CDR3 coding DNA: TGTGCCAGCAGCCCGGTGGGCAGGGGGTCTAACTATGGCTACACCTTC.